This TCR beta chain was sequenced in a study of blood T cell repertoires in COVID-19. Study overall: Specimens from acute and convalescent COVID-19 originated in the United States, Italy and Spain.

V trimming: 1 base; J trimming: 2 bases; junction bases outside the gene matches: 3. The CDR3 sequence is 16 residues long. Germline V gives CDR1 MNHEY, CDR2 SMNVEV (reference sequence). Produced via immunoSEQ multiplex PCR; TCRdb's table is partial and in-frame only. The table includes about 140,000 clones, 70% to 80% detected once. This clone was observed a handful of times. This TCR was recovered from a man in his sixties with acute or convalescent COVID-19. The V call is TRBV27, the J call TRBJ2-5; 11 bases are shared with TRBD1. Source material: peripheral blood. CDR3 residues: CASSLWGQGEQETQYF. CDR3 bases: TGTGCCAGCAGTTTATGGGGACAGGGGGAACAAGAGACCCAGTACTTC.